A single sample gave rise to the 30 T cell receptor beta chains below, sequenced in a study of blood T cell repertoires in COVID-19. Assay: immunoSEQ multiplex PCR; the TCRdb copy retains only in-frame clones and omits some. The sample includes 300,000 to 400,000 clones, 88% of them seen just once. The specimen was PBMCs or T cells enriched from blood (not recorded which). These receptors were taken from a woman in her late teens or twenties who had recovered from COVID-19.

The J gene is TRBJ2-5, the V gene TRBV6-5, with 9 nucleotides matching TRBD2. V lost 0 bases and J lost 7; bases outside the gene matches: 9. Germline V gene lookup returns CDR1 MNHEY and CDR2 SVGAGI. The CDR3 is 16 amino acids. The CDR3 reads CASSYSLAGVLGTQYF. In DNA, the CDR3 is TGTGCCAGCAGTTACTCGTTAGCGGGGGTGCTGGGGACCCAGTACTTC.

V and J are TRBV9 and TRBJ2-3; TRBD2 aligns across 8 bases. There are 14 residues in the CDR3. Losses at the gene ends were 4 bases for V and 4 bases for J; bases not matched to a gene: 5. Looked up from germline, CDR1 is SGDLS and CDR2 is YYNGEE. The DNA for the CDR3 is TGTGCCAGCAGCATTAGCGGGGTATCAGATACGCAGTATTTT. It translates to CASSISGVSDTQYF.

This clone has only one observation. CDR3 protein: CASSQDKAGVQETQYF. For the CDR3, the DNA is TGCGCCAGCAGCCAAGATAAAGCGGGGGTACAAGAGACCCAGTACTTC. This sequence joins TRBV4-1 and TRBJ2-5; 8 bases are shared with TRBD2. From germline, CDR1 is MGHRA and CDR2 YSYEKL. The length of the CDR3 is 16 residues. After removal of 0 bases from V and 2 bases from J, the junction contained 5 bases not matched to a gene.

The J gene is TRBJ1-5, the V gene TRBV27; the D gene is possibly TRBD1 (5 bases). V lost 5 bases and J lost 5, with 16 bases in between. The CDR3 runs to 15 residues. In germline, CDR1 is MNHEY, CDR2 SMNVEV (reference sequence). CDR3 region: CASSPLGGAHQPQHF. The CDR3 DNA follows: TGTGCCAGCAGTCCCCTCGGCGGGGCCCATCAGCCCCAGCATTTT.

This sequence joins TRBV28 and TRBJ1-4; weak D call: TRBD1 (5 bases). V lost 4 bases and J lost 7, with 16 bases in between. The V gene's germline CDR1 is MDHEN and CDR2 SYDVKM. The CDR3 runs 15 residues. The CDR3 coding sequence is TGTGCCAGCAGTTCCCCCGGCAGGGTGGGTGAAAAACTGTTTTTT. Protein sequence: CASSSPGRVGEKLFF.

V is TRBV7-9 and J is TRBJ1-1, with D hard to call. Between the trimmed V and J ends, which lost 5 bases and 1 base, there was a span of 11 bases. From germline, CDR1 is SEHNR and CDR2 FQNEAQ (reference sequence). The CDR3 has 14 amino acids. This chain's CDR3 is CASSINTGNTEAFF. The DNA of the CDR3 is TGTGCCAGCAGCATAAATACCGGGAACACTGAAGCTTTCTTT.

The rearrangement uses TRBV5-1 and TRBJ1-2; D gene unclear. Germline CDR1 reads SGHRS; CDR2 reads YFSETQ. The CDR3 runs to 15 residues. Trimming left V 1 base short and J 2 bases short, with 12 bases between. The CDR3 sequence: CASSLREGGNYGYTF. CDR3 nucleotides: TGCGCCAGCAGCTTGAGAGAAGGAGGGAACTATGGCTACACCTTC. Based on the CDR3 plus reference TRBV5-1 and TRBJ1-2, the full variable domain is KAGVTQTPRYLIKTRGQQVTLSCSPISGHRSVSWYQQTPGQGLQFLFEYFSETQRNKGNFPGRFSGRQFSNSRSEMNVSTLELGDSALYLCASSLREGGNYGYTFGSGTRLTVV.

The V and J genes are TRBV6-5 and TRBJ1-1; D ambiguous. The germline gives CDR1 MNHEY, CDR2 SVGAGI. The germline V and J ends were trimmed by 0 bases and 1 base, with 9 bases remaining between them. The CDR3 spans 15 residues. The CDR3 region has the DNA TGTGCCAGCAGTTACTCTTTTGGCCGGAACACTGAAGCTTTCTTT. Encoded protein: CASSYSFGRNTEAFF.

The chain combines TRBV5-4 with TRBJ1-6; 8 nucleotides match TRBD1. Trimming took 2 bases from V and 10 from J; bases not matched to a gene: 8. Germline loops: CDR1 SGHNT, CDR2 YYREEE (reference sequence). The CDR3 has 15 residues. The CDR3 region has the DNA TGTGCCAGCAGCTTTGACAGGGGCTCCGGATCACCCCTCCACTTT. Residues: CASSFDRGSGSPLHF.

The V call is TRBV10-3, the J call TRBJ1-1; TRBD1 matches 8 bases. Germline lookup yields CDR1 ENHRY and CDR2 SYGVKD. The CDR3 extends over 14 amino acids. The V gene end was trimmed by 5 bases and the J gene end by 0 bases; junction bases not matched to a gene: 2. CDR3 nucleotide sequence: TGTGCCATCAGTCAGGGGGCGATGAACACTGAAGCTTTCTTT. Protein: CAISQGAMNTEAFF.

The chain has TRBV29-1 and TRBJ1-2; TRBD1 is a possible D gene (5 bases). The CDR3 has 12 amino acids. V was trimmed by 5 bases and J by 5 bases, leaving 12 bases between them. Looked up from germline, CDR1 is SQVTM and CDR2 is ANQGSEA. CDR3: CSVQTVGYGYTF. The CDR3 DNA follows: TGCAGCGTTCAGACAGTAGGTTATGGCTACACCTTC.

This chain links TRBV4-1 with TRBJ2-7, with 8 bases matching TRBD1. The J segment lost 5 bases and the V segment lost 5 bases, leaving 14 bases of the junction unmatched. In germline, CDR1 is MGHRA, CDR2 YSYEKL. This CDR3 is 16 amino acids long. The CDR3 spells CASSYVRGQGFDEQYF. The CDR3 DNA reads as TGCGCCAGCAGCTATGTCCGAGGACAGGGTTTCGACGAGCAGTACTTC.

V is TRBV9 and J is TRBJ2-7, with a weak D call TRBD1 (5 bases). Trimming left V 4 bases short and J 3 bases short, with 11 bases between. The CDR3 loop spans 13 amino acids. The germline V gene encodes CDR1 SGDLS and CDR2 YYNGEE. The CDR3 spells CASSPSTDYEQYF. Written as DNA, the CDR3 is TGTGCCAGCAGCCCCTCGACAGACTACGAGCAGTACTTC.

The rearrangement links TRBV7-2 to TRBJ2-6; perhaps TRBD1 as D (6 bases). The CDR3 spans 18 residues. Germline V gene sequence: CDR1 SGHTA, CDR2 FQGNSA. V lost 5 bases and J 0 bases, leaving 17 bases between the germline ends. The CDR3 DNA is TGTGCCAGCAGCCTCCTTCGTGGGGGCTACTCTGGGGCCAACGTCCTGACTTTC. It specifies CASSLLRGGYSGANVLTF. The complete variable domain, with remaining parts taken from reference TRBV7-2 and TRBJ2-6, reads GAGVSQSPSNKVTEKGKDVELRCDPISGHTALYWYRQSLGQGLEFLIYFQGNSAPDKSGLPSDRFSAERTGGSVSTLTIQRTQQEDSAVYLCASSLLRGGYSGANVLTFGAGSRLTVL.

The sample holds one count of this clone. The gene calls are TRBV4-1 and TRBJ2-2; TRBD2 matches 8 bases. CDR3 length: 17 amino acids. Per the germline V gene, CDR1 is MGHRA and CDR2 is YSYEKL. Losses at the gene ends were 1 base for V and 5 bases for J; bases not matched to a gene: 9. This chain's CDR3 is CASSQGRGGERTGELFF. CDR3 nucleotides: TGCGCCAGCAGCCAAGGTCGGGGGGGTGAAAGGACCGGGGAGCTGTTTTTT.

V is TRBV7-9 and J is TRBJ2-7; 12 bases line up with TRBD1. Germline V gives CDR1 SEHNR, CDR2 FQNEAQ (reference sequence). The CDR3 extends over 16 amino acids. After removal of 3 bases from V and 5 bases from J, the junction contained 8 bases not matched to a gene. CDR3: CASSFSPGQGAHEQYF. The CDR3 nucleotides read TGTGCCAGCAGCTTCTCCCCGGGACAGGGGGCCCACGAGCAGTACTTC.

This sequence joins TRBV7-6 and TRBJ2-5; 11 nucleotides align to TRBD1. Per germline, CDR1 SGHVS and CDR2 FNYEAQ. The CDR3 is made up of 14 amino acids. After removal of 4 bases from V and 9 bases from J, the junction contained 7 bases not matched to a gene. The CDR3 is CASSSRDRGSSQYF. In DNA form, the CDR3 reads TGTGCCAGCAGCTCCCGGGACAGGGGGTCTTCCCAGTACTTC.

The chain joins TRBV9 to TRBJ1-2, with D perhaps matching TRBD1 (5 bases). Looked up from germline, CDR1 is SGDLS and CDR2 is YYNGEE. Trimming left V 0 bases short and J 8 bases short, with 17 bases between. The CDR3 has 15 amino acids. The CDR3 nucleotides are TGTGCCAGCAGCGTAGAGGGCAGGGCGTCGATCGGCTACACCTTC. Encoded protein: CASSVEGRASIGYTF.

The chain carries TRBV30 and TRBJ1-1; 8 bases are a match to TRBD1. The V gene end was trimmed by 5 bases and the J gene end by 0 bases; junction bases not matched to a gene: 2. Germline lookup yields CDR1 GTSNPN and CDR2 SVGIG (reference sequence). This CDR3 has 13 amino acids. As DNA, the CDR3 is TGTGCCTGGGACAGGGGTTTGAACACTGAAGCTTTCTTT. Protein product: CAWDRGLNTEAFF.

The chain uses TRBV5-5 and TRBJ2-1, with 11 nucleotides matching TRBD2. Per germline, CDR1 SGHKS and CDR2 YYEKEE (reference sequence). The ends lost 3 bases at V and 5 bases at J; junction bases unmatched: 7. The CDR3 spans 16 residues. The CDR3 protein is CASSSVPSGGNNEQFF. DNA of the CDR3: TGTGCCAGCAGCTCCGTTCCTAGCGGGGGGAACAATGAGCAGTTCTTC.

The V and J genes are TRBV15 and TRBJ2-7, with 8 bases lining up with TRBD2. Germline V gives CDR1 LNHNV, CDR2 YYDKDF (reference sequence). With 2 bases clipped from V and 4 bases from J, the junction kept 4 bases outside the gene matches. The CDR3 is 14 amino acids. CDR3 coding DNA: TGTGCCACCAGCAGAACCCGGGGGGGGTACGAGCAGTACTTC. It specifies CATSRTRGGYEQYF.

V is TRBV19 and J is TRBJ2-3; D is uncertain. V lost 3 bases, J lost 0 bases, and 13 bases lay in between. The germline V gene encodes CDR1 LNHDA and CDR2 SQIVND (reference sequence). This CDR3 has 16 residues. The CDR3 bases are TGTGCCAGTAGTATTTTCGGTTTTACTAGCACAGATACGCAGTATTTT. Amino acid sequence: CASSIFGFTSTDTQYF.

This chain links TRBV3-1 (or the pseudogene TRBV3-2) with TRBJ1-2; 7 bases map to TRBD1. The ends lost 2 bases at V and 5 bases at J; junction bases unmatched: 8. Per the germline V gene, CDR1 is LGHDT and CDR2 is YNNKEL (reference sequence). The CDR3 is 15 amino acids. CDR3 sequence reads: CASSQSGAGGYGYTF. Written as DNA, the CDR3 is TGTGCCAGCAGCCAATCAGGGGCAGGGGGTTATGGCTACACCTTC.

This chain connects TRBV6-6 to TRBJ1-4; 9 positions agree with TRBD1. CDR3 length: 12 residues. CDR1 MNHNY and CDR2 SVGAGI come from the germline V gene (reference sequence). Unmatched junction bases numbered 4, after V lost 7 bases and J lost 10 bases. CDR3 protein: CASTQGARKLFF. The DNA of the CDR3 is TGTGCCAGCACACAGGGGGCGAGAAAACTGTTTTTT.

This clone has just one count. This chain joins TRBV11-2 and TRBJ2-1; TRBD1 aligns across 11 bases. The V gene's germline CDR1 is SGHAT and CDR2 FQNNGV. Germline trimming cut 2 bases from V and 2 bases from J; bases unmatched to any gene: 8. The CDR3 runs 18 residues. CDR3 nucleotide sequence: TGTGCCAGCAGCTTAAGGATGGTGGGACAGGGGGCCTACAATGAGCAGTTCTTC. This encodes CASSLRMVGQGAYNEQFF. The entire variable domain, with the rest obtained from reference TRBV11-2 and TRBJ2-1, is as follows: EAGVAQSPRYKIIEKRQSVAFWCNPISGHATLYWYQQILGQGPKLLIQFQNNGVVDDSQLPKDRFSAERLKGVDSTLKIQPAKLEDSAVYLCASSLRMVGQGAYNEQFFGPGTRLTVL.

The V call is TRBV6-5, the J call TRBJ1-5; 7 nucleotides agree with TRBD1. V lost 0 bases to trimming and J lost 4 bases; unmatched junction nucleotides: 6. Per the germline V gene, CDR1 is MNHEY and CDR2 is SVGAGI. The CDR3 extends over 16 amino acids. The CDR3 loop is CASSYSNRGLNQPQHF. The CDR3 DNA is TGTGCCAGCAGTTACTCAAACAGGGGCCTTAATCAGCCCCAGCATTTT.

V gene TRBV7-2 combines with J gene TRBJ2-4; 7 nucleotides agree with TRBD1. The CDR3 length is 15 residues. The germline CDR1 and CDR2 sequences are SGHTA and FQGNSA. V dropped 4 bases and J dropped 6; count of bases not matched to a gene: 9. The chain's CDR3 is CASSWGQSERNIQYF. CDR3 coding DNA: TGTGCCAGCAGCTGGGGACAGAGTGAGAGAAACATTCAGTACTTC. The full variable domain, with the rest looked up from reference TRBV7-2 and TRBJ2-4, is GAGVSQSPSNKVTEKGKDVELRCDPISGHTALYWYRQSLGQGLEFLIYFQGNSAPDKSGLPSDRFSAERTGGSVSTLTIQRTQQEDSAVYLCASSWGQSERNIQYFGAGTRLSVL.

The CDR3 spells CASSAVATQGNYGYTF. In DNA form, the CDR3 reads TGTGCCAGCAGCGCAGTTGCAACCCAGGGTAACTATGGCTACACCTTC. The chain links TRBV7-2 to TRBJ1-2; a possible D gene is TRBD1 (5 bases). Between the trimmed V and J ends, which lost 5 bases and 1 base, there was a span of 17 bases. This CDR3 has 16 residues. Germline V CDR1 and CDR2: SGHTA, FQGNSA.

V usage is TRBV11-2 and J usage is TRBJ2-5; TRBD1 matches at 8 bases. This CDR3 has 14 residues. Germline CDR1 reads SGHAT; CDR2 reads FQNNGV. V lost 5 bases to trimming and J lost 3 bases; unmatched junction nucleotides: 5. The CDR3 DNA sequence: TGTGCCAGCAGCCTCGGACAGGGTGAAGAGACCCAGTACTTC. It translates to CASSLGQGEETQYF.

This clone was seen a single time. Other nucleotide sequences from this sample produce the same CDR3. The chain combines TRBV18 with TRBJ1-2, with 7 bases aligning to TRBD1. V gave up 3 bases and J gave up 6 bases; unmatched junction bases: 4. Germline-derived CDR1 and CDR2 are KGHSH and LQKENI. The CDR3 has 13 residues. The DNA for the CDR3 is TGTGCCAGCTCACCGAGGGGGCTCGATGGCTACACCTTC. It specifies CASSPRGLDGYTF.